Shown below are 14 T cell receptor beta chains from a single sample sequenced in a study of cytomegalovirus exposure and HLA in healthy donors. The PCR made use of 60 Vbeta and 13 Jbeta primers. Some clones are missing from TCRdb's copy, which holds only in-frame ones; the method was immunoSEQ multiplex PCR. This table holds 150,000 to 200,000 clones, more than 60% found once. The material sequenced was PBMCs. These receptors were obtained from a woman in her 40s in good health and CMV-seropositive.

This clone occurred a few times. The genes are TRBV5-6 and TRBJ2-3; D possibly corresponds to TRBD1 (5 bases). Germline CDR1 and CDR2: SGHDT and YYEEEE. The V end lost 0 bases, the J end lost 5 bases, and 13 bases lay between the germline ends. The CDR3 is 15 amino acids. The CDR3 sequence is CASSLATTTVDTQYF. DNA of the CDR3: TGTGCCAGCAGCTTGGCTACAACGACAGTAGATACGCAGTATTTT.

DNA for the CDR3: TGCAGTGGACAGGGGGACACTGAAGCTTTCTTT. Amino acid sequence: CSGQGDTEAFF. V and J are TRBV20-1 and TRBJ1-1; TRBD1 aligns across 9 bases. The CDR3 runs 11 residues. The V segment lost 7 bases and the J segment 3 bases; nucleotides outside the gene matches: 0. CDR1 DFQATT and CDR2 SNEGSKA come from the germline V gene (reference sequence).

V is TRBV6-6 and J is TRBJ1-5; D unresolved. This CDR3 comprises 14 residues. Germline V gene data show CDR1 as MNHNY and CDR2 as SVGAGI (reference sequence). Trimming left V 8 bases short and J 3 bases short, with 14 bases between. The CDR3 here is CASRPEGDNQPQHF. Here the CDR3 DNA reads TGTGCCAGCCGACCTGAGGGTGACAATCAGCCCCAGCATTTT.

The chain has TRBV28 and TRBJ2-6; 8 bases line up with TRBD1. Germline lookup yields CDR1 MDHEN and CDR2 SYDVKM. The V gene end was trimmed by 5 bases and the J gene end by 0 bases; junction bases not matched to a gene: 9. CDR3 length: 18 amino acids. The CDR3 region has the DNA TGTGCCAGCAGTCGATCCGGGACAGGCTACTCTGGGGCCAACGTCCTGACTTTC. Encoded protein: CASSRSGTGYSGANVLTF.

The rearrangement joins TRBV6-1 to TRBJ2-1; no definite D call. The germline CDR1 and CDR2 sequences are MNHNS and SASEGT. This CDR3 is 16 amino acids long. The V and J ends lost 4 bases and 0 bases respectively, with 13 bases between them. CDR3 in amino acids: CASSGRFQISYNEQFF. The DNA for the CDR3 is TGTGCCAGCAGTGGCAGGTTCCAAATCTCCTACAATGAGCAGTTCTTC.

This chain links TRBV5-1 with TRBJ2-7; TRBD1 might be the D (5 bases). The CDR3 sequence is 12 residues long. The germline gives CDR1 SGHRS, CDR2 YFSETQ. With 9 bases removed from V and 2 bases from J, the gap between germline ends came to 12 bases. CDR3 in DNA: TGCGCCACCGACAGCTCACCCTACGAGCAGTACTTC. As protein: CATDSSPYEQYF. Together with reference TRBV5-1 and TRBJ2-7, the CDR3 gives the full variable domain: KAGVTQTPRYLIKTRGQQVTLSCSPISGHRSVSWYQQTPGQGLQFLFEYFSETQRNKGNFPGRFSGRQFSNSRSEMNVSTLELGDSALYLCATDSSPYEQYFGPGTRLTVT.

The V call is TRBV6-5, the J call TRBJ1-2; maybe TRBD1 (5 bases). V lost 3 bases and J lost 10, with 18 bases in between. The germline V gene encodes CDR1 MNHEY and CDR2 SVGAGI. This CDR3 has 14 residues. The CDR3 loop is CASSYTRQRRDYTF. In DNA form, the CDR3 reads TGTGCCAGCAGTTATACCAGACAGCGTCGTGACTACACCTTC.

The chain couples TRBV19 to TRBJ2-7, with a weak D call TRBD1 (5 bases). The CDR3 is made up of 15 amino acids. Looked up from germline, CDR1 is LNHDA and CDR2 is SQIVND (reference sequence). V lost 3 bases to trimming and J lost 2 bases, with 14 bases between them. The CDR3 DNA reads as TGTGCCAGTAGTATGGACATCCAAGCACCCTACGAGCAGTACTTC. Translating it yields CASSMDIQAPYEQYF.

As DNA, the CDR3 is TGTGCCAGCAGCTTAACCCAGACGGGCGAGCAGTACTTC. This gives the protein CASSLTQTGEQYF. V usage is TRBV11-2 and J usage is TRBJ2-7, with D hard to call. CDR3 length: 13 amino acids. Germline CDR1 reads SGHAT; CDR2 reads FQNNGV. V was trimmed by 2 bases and J by 6 bases, leaving 11 bases between them.

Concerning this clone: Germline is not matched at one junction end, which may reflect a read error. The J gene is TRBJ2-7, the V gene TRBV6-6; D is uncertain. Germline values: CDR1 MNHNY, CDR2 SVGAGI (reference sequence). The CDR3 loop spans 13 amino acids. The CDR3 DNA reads TGTGCCAGCAGTTACTCGAAAAGTCGACTGACCAACTTC. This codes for CASSYSKSRLTNF.

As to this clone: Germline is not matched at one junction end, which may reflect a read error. This CDR3 is CASSLVGTREETQYF. Written as DNA, the CDR3 is TGTGCTAGCAGCTTAGTTGGGACTCGAGAAGAGACCCAGTACTTC. The chain uses TRBV7-7 and TRBJ2-5; D possibly corresponds to TRBD2 (6 bases). Germline CDR1 is SSHAT and CDR2 is FNYEAQ (reference sequence). The CDR3 spans 15 residues.

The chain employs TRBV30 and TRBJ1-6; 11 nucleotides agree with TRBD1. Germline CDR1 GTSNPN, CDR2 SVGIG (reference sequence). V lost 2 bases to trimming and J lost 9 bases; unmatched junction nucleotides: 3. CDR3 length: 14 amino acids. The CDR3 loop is CAWSQDRGRSPLHF. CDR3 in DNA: TGTGCCTGGAGTCAGGACAGGGGGCGTTCACCCCTCCACTTT.

Written as DNA, the CDR3 is TGTGCCAGCAGCTTAGCGAGGACAGGGGGTAGAGATACGCAGTATTTT. Translated, it gives CASSLARTGGRDTQYF. The chain carries TRBV7-2 and TRBJ2-3; 10 nucleotides match TRBD1. Germline V gene sequence: CDR1 SGHTA, CDR2 FQGNSA. The V segment lost 0 bases and the J segment 5 bases; nucleotides outside the gene matches: 5. The CDR3 loop spans 16 amino acids.

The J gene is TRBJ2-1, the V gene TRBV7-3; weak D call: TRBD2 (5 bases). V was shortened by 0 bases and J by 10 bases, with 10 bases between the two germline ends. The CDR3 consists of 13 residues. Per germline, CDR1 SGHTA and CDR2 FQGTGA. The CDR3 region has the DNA TGTGCCAGCAGCTTAACCCCCCGGGGAGAGCAGTTCTTC. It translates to CASSLTPRGEQFF.